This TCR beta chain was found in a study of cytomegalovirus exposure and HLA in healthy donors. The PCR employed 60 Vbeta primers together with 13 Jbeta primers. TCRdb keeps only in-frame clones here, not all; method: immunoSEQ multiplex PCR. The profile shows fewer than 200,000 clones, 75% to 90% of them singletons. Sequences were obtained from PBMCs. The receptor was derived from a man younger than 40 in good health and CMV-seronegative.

In DNA form, the CDR3 reads TGTGCCAGTAGTAACGAAATGGAGCGGATATATAGCAATCAGCCCCAGCATTTT. As protein: CASSNEMERIYSNQPQHF. The chain employs TRBV19 and TRBJ1-5, with D unresolved. The V and J ends lost 4 bases and 0 bases respectively, with 19 bases between them. Germline V gene sequence: CDR1 LNHDA, CDR2 SQIVND (reference sequence). This CDR3 has 18 residues.